This T cell receptor (beta chain) was found in a study of blood T cell repertoires in COVID-19. CDR1 and CDR2 (germline): GTSNPN, SVGIG (reference sequence). V lost 0 bases to trimming and J lost 5 bases; unmatched junction nucleotides: 2. CDR3 length: 13 amino acids. Sequencing used immunoSEQ multiplex PCR; TCRdb keeps in-frame clones, though not all of them. The sample records about 300,000 clones, 75% to 95% being singletons. This TCR derives from a woman aged 30 to 39 with COVID-19, enrolled during active disease. Sequenced: peripheral blood. The V gene is TRBV30, the J gene TRBJ2-5, with TRBD2 matching over 8 bases. The CDR3 DNA reads TGTGCCTGGAGTGTACTAGCGGCGGAGACCCAGTACTTC. Translated, it gives CAWSVLAAETQYF.